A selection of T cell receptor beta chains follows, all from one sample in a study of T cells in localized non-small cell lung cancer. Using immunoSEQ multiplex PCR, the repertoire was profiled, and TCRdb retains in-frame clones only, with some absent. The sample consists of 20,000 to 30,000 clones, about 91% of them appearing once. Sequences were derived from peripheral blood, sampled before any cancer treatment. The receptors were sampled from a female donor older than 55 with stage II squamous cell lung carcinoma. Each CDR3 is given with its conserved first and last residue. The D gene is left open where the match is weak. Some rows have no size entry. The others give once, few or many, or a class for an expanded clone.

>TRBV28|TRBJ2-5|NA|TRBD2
CASSFRDRQFLGLAGGETQYF
TGTGCCAGCAGTTTTCGGGACAGACAATTCTTGGGACTAGCGGGCGGAGAGACCCAGTACTTC
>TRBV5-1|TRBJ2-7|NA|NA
CASSPDLNSYEQYF
TGCGCCAGCAGCCCCGACTTAAACTCCTACGAGCAGTACTTC
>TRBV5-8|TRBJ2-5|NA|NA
CASSSQVAVQETQYF
TGTGCCAGCAGCTCACAAGTAGCGGTCCAAGAGACCCAGTACTTC
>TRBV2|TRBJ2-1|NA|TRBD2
CASRGTGTSGGPNEQFF
TGTGCCAGCAGAGGCACCGGGACTAGCGGGGGACCCAATGAGCAGTTCTTC
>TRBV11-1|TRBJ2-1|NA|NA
CASSLGQGTPFGQFF
TGTGCCAGCAGCTTAGGGCAGGGGACCCCTTTCGGGCAGTTCTTC
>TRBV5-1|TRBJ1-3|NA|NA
CASSLNGIEGNTIYF
TGCGCCAGCAGCTTGAACGGGATCGAGGGAAACACCATATATTTT
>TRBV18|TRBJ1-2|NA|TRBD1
CASSPVPGQGTYGYTF
TGTGCCAGCTCACCAGTCCCGGGACAGGGAACCTATGGCTACACCTTC
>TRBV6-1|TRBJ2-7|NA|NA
CASSEAPGTAPSEQYF
TGTGCCAGCAGTGAAGCCCCCGGGACTGCTCCCTCCGAGCAGTACTTC
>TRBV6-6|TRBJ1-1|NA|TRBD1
CASSDNSGTGQAFF
TGTGCCAGCAGTGACAACTCCGGGACAGGGCAAGCTTTCTTT
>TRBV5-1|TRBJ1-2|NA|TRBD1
CASSKGQGSMDYGYTF
TGCGCCAGCAGCAAAGGACAGGGAAGTATGGACTATGGCTACACCTTC
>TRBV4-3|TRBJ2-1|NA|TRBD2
CASSQDASGGAYNEQFF
TGCGCCAGCAGCCAAGACGCCAGCGGGGGGGCGTACAATGAGCAGTTCTTC
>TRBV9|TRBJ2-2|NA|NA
CASSRTPATGELFF
TGTGCCAGCAGCCGGACCCCGGCCACCGGGGAGCTGTTTTTT
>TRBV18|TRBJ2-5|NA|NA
CASSLPGTPRLDQYF
TGTGCCAGCTCACTCCCCGGGACACCTCGGTTGGACCAGTACTTC
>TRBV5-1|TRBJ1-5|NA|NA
CASSLDGGSNQPQHF
TGCGCCAGCAGCTTGGACGGAGGGAGCAATCAGCCCCAGCATTTT
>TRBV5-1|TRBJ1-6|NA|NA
CASSLVEGLNSPLHF
TGCGCCAGCAGCTTGGTGGAGGGCCTTAATTCACCCCTCCACTTT
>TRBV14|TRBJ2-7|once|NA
CASSLLDEQYF
TGTGCCAGCAGCCTTCTTGACGAGCAGTACTTC